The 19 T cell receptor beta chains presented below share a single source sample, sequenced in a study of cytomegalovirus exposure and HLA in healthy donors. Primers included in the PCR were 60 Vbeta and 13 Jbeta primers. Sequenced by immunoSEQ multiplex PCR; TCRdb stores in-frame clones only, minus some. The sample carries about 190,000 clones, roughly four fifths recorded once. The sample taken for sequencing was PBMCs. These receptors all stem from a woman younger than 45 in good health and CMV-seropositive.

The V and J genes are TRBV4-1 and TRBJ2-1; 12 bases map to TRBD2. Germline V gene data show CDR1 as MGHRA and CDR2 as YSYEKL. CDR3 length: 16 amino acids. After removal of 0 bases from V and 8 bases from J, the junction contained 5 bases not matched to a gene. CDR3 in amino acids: CASSQDILAGGYEQFF. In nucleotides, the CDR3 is TGCGCCAGCAGCCAAGACATACTAGCGGGAGGCTATGAGCAGTTCTTC.

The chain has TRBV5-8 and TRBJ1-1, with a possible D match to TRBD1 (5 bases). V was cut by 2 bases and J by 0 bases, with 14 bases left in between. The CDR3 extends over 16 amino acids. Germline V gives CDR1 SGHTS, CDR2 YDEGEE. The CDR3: CASSFFRGSMNTEAFF. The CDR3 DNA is TGTGCCAGCAGCTTCTTTCGGGGGTCCATGAACACTGAAGCTTTCTTT.

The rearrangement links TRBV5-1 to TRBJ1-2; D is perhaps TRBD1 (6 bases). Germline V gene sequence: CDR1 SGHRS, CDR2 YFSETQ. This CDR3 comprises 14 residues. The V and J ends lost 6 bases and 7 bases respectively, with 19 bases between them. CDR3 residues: CASKTGLQASGYTF. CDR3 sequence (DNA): TGCGCCAGCAAAACAGGGCTCCAGGCGAGTGGCTACACCTTC.

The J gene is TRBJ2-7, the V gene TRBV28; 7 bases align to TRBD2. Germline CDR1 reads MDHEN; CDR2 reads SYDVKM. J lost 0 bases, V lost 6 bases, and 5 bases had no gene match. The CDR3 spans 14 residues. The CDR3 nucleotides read TGTGCCAGCAGAATAGCGGGTAGCTCCTACGAGCAGTACTTC. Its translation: CASRIAGSSYEQYF.

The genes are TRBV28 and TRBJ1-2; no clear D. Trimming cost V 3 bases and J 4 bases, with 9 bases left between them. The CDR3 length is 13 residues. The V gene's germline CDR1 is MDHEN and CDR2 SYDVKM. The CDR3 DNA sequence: TGTGCCAGCAGTTTGCGCCCCTCCTATGGCTACACCTTC. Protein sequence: CASSLRPSYGYTF.

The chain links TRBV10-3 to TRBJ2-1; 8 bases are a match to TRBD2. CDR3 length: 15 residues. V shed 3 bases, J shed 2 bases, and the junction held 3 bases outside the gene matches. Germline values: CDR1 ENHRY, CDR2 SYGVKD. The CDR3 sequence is CAISDKLAAYNEQFF. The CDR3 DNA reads TGTGCCATCAGTGATAAACTAGCGGCCTACAATGAGCAGTTCTTC.

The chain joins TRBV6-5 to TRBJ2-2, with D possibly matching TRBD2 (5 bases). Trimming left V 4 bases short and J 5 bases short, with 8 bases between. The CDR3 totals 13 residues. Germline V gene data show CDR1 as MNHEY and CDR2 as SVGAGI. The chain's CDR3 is CASSSTGTGELFF. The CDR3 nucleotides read TGTGCCAGCAGTTCCACGGGGACCGGGGAGCTGTTTTTT.

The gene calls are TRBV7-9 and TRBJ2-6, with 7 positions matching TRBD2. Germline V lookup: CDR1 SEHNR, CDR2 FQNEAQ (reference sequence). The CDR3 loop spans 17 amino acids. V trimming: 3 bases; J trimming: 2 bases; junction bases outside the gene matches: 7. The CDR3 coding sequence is TGTGCCAGCAGCTTGGGGGAGGGCAGGGCTGGGGCCAACGTCCTGACTTTC. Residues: CASSLGEGRAGANVLTF.

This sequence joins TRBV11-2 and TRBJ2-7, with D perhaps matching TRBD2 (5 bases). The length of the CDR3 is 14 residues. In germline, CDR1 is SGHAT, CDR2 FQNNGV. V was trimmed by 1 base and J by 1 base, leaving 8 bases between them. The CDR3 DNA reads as TGTGCCAGCAGCTTAGGAGGGAGTTCCTACGAGCAGTACTTC. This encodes CASSLGGSSYEQYF.

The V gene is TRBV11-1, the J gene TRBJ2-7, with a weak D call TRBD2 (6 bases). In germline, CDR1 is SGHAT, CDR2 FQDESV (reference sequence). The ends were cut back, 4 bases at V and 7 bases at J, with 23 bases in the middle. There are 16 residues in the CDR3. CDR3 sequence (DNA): TGTGCCAGCAGCTGGGACCAGGCGGGGCTTAGACGGGAGCAGTACTTC. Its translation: CASSWDQAGLRREQYF.

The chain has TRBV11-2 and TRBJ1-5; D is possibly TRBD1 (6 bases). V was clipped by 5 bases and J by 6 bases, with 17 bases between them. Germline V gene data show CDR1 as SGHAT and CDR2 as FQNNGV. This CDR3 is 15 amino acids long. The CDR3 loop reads CASSGTRGVGQPQHF. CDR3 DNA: TGTGCCAGCAGCGGGACCAGGGGAGTGGGTCAGCCCCAGCATTTT.

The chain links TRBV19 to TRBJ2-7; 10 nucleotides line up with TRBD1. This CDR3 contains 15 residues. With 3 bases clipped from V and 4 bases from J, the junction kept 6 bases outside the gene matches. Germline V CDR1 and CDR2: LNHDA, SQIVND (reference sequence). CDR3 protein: CASSMGTGEEYEQYF. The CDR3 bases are TGTGCCAGTAGTATGGGGACAGGGGAGGAGTACGAGCAGTACTTC.

CDR3 amino acids: CASSPRSSPDTQYF. The CDR3 DNA reads TGTGCCAGCAGTCCCCGGTCGTCTCCAGATACGCAGTATTTT. The V call is TRBV27, the J call TRBJ2-3, with D unclear. The CDR3 length is 14 residues. Germline-derived CDR1 and CDR2 are MNHEY and SMNVEV (reference sequence). Trimming shortened V by 5 bases and J by 4 bases, and 13 bases separated the two germline ends.

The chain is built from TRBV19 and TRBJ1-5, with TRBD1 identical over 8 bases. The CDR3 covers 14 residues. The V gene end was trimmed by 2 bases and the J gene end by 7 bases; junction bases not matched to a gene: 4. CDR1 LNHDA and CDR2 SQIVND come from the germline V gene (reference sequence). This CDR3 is CASSIQGANQPQHF. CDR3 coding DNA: TGTGCCAGTAGTATACAGGGGGCGAACCAGCCCCAGCATTTT.

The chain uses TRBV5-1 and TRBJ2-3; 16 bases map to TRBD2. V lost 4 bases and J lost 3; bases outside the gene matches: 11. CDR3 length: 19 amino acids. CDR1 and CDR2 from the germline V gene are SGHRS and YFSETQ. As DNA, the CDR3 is TGCGCCAGCAGCCCTGATGGGACTAGCGGGAGGGCAAGTACAGATACGCAGTATTTT. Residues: CASSPDGTSGRASTDTQYF. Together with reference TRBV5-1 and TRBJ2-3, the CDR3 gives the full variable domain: KAGVTQTPRYLIKTRGQQVTLSCSPISGHRSVSWYQQTPGQGLQFLFEYFSETQRNKGNFPGRFSGRQFSNSRSEMNVSTLELGDSALYLCASSPDGTSGRASTDTQYFGPGTRLTVL.

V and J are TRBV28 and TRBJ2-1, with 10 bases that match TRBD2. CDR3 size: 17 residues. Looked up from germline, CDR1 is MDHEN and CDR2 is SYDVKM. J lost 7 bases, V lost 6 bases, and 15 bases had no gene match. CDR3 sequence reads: CASSTIGLAGVGNEQFF. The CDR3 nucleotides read TGTGCCAGCAGCACCATTGGGCTAGCGGGAGTGGGTAATGAGCAGTTCTTC.

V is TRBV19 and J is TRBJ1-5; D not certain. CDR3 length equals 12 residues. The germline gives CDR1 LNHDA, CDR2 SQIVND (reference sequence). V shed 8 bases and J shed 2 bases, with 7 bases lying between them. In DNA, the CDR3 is TGTGCCAGTCGGGTGGGCAATCAGCCCCAGCATTTT. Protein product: CASRVGNQPQHF. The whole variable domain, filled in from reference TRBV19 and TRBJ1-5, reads DGGITQSPKYLFRKEGQNVTLSCEQNLNHDAMYWYRQDPGQGLRLIYYSQIVNDFQKGDIAEGYSVSREKKESFPLTVTSAQKNPTAFYLCASRVGNQPQHFGDGTRLSIL.

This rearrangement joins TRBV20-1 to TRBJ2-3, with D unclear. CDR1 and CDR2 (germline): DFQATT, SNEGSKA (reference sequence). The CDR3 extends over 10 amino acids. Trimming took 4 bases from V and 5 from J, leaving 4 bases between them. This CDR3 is CSATRDTQYF. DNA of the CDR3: TGCAGTGCTACGAGAGATACGCAGTATTTT.

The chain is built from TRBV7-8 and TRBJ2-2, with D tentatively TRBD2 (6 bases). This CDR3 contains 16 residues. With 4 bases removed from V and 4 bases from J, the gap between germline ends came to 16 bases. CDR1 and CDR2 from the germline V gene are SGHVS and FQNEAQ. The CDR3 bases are TGTGCCAGCAGCTCCGAACTAGCTCCAGCCACCGGGGAGCTGTTTTTT. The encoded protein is CASSSELAPATGELFF.